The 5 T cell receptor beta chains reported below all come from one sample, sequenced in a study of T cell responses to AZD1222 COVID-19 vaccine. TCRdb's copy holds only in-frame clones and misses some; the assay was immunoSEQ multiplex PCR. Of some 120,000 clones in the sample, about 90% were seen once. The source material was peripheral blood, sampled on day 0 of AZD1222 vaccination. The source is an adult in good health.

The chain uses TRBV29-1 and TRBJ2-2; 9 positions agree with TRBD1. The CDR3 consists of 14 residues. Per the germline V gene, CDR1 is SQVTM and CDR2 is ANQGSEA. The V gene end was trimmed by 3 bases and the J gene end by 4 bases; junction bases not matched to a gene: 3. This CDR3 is CSVEETGGTGELFF. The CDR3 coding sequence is TGCAGCGTTGAGGAGACAGGGGGCACCGGGGAGCTGTTTTTT.

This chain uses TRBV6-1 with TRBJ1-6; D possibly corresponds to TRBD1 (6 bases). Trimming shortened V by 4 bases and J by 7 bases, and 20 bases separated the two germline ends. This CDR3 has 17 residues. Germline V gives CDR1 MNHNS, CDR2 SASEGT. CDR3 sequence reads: CASSGPNRAIANSPLHF. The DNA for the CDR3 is TGTGCCAGCAGTGGACCCAACAGGGCGATTGCCAATTCACCCCTCCACTTT.

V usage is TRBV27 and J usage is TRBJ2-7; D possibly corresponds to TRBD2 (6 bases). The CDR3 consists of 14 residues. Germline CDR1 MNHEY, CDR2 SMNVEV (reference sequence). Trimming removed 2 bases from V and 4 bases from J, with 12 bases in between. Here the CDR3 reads CASSLKGLTYEQYF. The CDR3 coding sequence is TGTGCCAGCAGTTTAAAGGGACTGACTTACGAGCAGTACTTC.

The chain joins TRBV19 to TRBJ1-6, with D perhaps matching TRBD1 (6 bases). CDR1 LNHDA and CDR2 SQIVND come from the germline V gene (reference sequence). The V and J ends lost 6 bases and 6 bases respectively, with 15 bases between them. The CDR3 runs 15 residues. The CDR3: CASRPGQICNSPLHF. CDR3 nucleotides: TGTGCCAGTAGACCCGGACAGATTTGTAATTCACCCCTCCACTTT.

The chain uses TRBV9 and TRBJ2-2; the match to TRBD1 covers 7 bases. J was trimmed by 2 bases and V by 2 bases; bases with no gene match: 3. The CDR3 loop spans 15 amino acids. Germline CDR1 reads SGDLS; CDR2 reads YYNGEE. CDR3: CASSVGTANTGELFF. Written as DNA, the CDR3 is TGTGCCAGCAGCGTTGGGACAGCCAACACCGGGGAGCTGTTTTTT. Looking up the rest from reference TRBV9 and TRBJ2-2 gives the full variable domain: DSGVTQTPKHLITATGQRVTLRCSPRSGDLSVYWYQQSLDQGLQFLIQYYNGEERAKGNILERFSAQQFPDLHSELNLSSLELGDSALYFCASSVGTANTGELFFGEGSRLTVL.